The clone carrying this T cell receptor beta chain was picked up many times. Its antigen is not known. The data were taken from a study of Graves' ophthalmopathy and Graves' hyperthyroidism. Study results and limitations: Using a 13-signature model, the authors split ophthalmopathy from stable hyperthyroidism, with just under 90% sensitivity and approximately 81% specificity.

TCR beta CDR3 regions were amplified from RNA transcripts. Second-round multiplex PCR came after a first-round RT-PCR that employed HTBI primers. TCRdb fed the multiplex PCR reads into MiXCR, producing one record per CDR3 protein. The table lists hundreds of thousands of distinct CDR3 sequences, 45% of them singletons, with around half in the top ten. Trimming cost V 6 bases and J 4 bases; bases outside gene matches: 12. The CDR3 extends over 16 amino acids. Germline V gene lookup returns CDR1 DFQATT and CDR2 SNEGSKA (reference sequence). Moderate-to-severe activity, CAS ≥3, NOSPECS ≥4 and duration under 3 months were recorded for donors with ophthalmopathy.

The TCR comes from an adult man with Graves' ophthalmopathy. Sequenced material: peripheral blood. The V call is TRBV20-1, the J call TRBJ2-5, with 12 bases identical to TRBD2. Here the CDR3 reads CSAYSGLAGPPETQYF. The CDR3 nucleotides are TGCAGTGCCTACTCCGGACTAGCGGGACCCCCAGAGACCCAGTACTTC.